This T cell receptor (beta chain) was found in a study of cytomegalovirus exposure and HLA in healthy donors. Findings of the study overall: It was reported in a later analysis that an Asian-associated ancestry cluster showed fewer N-insertions than the roughly 710-donor mean. Previous analysis showed most TCR beta V segments were productive about 90% or about 30% of the time. Later on, an analysis tied around 17,000 TCR beta sequences to HLA alleles at 0.05 false discovery rate. The listing of roughly 160 TCR beta chains classed them as cytomegalovirus-associated.

60 Vbeta and 13 Jbeta primers were used in PCR. The table came from immunoSEQ multiplex PCR; TCRdb's copy has only in-frame clones and leaves some out. The sample holds 100,000 to 150,000 clones, 75% to 90% seen once. The germline CDR1 and CDR2 sequences are MNHEY and SVGAGI. Unmatched junction bases numbered 7, after V lost 2 bases and J lost 5 bases. There are 16 residues in the CDR3. About this clone: Its antigen is still unknown.

The chain recombines TRBV6-5 with TRBJ1-2, with 11 bases that match TRBD1. This TCR derives from a man under 40 in good health and CMV-seropositive. Sequenced: PBMCs. CDR3 in amino acids: CASSYIRTGGGYGYTF. The CDR3 nucleotides read TGTGCCAGCAGTTACATCCGGACAGGGGGCGGATATGGCTACACCTTC.